This TCR beta chain was obtained from a study of spatial heterogeneity in lung cancer (dated by TCRdb to about 2019). Concerning the study at large: Beta-chain transcripts were consistently detected in greater numbers than alpha-chain transcripts, which likely reflected higher beta-chain transcript abundance. Nonsynonymous mutation counts, determined by whole-exome sequencing of tumor tissue, were related to features of the TCR repertoire. In non-small cell lung cancer, the study made a quantitative comparison of TCR alpha and beta repertoires among multiple tumor regions, matched nontumor lung and blood. In the raw uncorrected reads, each unique combination of TCR and UMI appeared more than ten times on average. Both alpha and beta chains were TCR-sequenced in around 230 tumor regions, approximately 64 matched nontumor lung samples and roughly 54 PBMC samples obtained at surgery.

Concerning this clonotype: Its antigen remains unidentified. No base qualities exist here, and no much larger clone lies one base off it.

The time point label corresponds to: sample taken at primary tumor resection. Whole RNA extracted from tumor and nontumor lung tissue, or from cryopreserved PBMC samples, was used for TCR sequencing without cell sorting. The donors were about 71 patients from the lung TRACERx cohort who had early-stage, untreated non-small cell lung cancer. A patient was chosen for TCR sequencing only when enough RNA was available from at least two tumor regions. The library was prepared using 5' RACE. Instrument used: NextSeq 500. The TCR library protocol attached a unique molecular identifier to each TCR cDNA molecule to allow correction of PCR and sequencing errors. On the authors' methods: TCR identification, UMI-based error correction and CDR3 extraction were all carried out with Decombinator tools. TCRs above a frequency of 2 per 1,000, corresponding to the top 1% of the tumor frequency distribution, were defined as expanded. Each repertoire was subsampled 100 times to 5,000 TCRs, after which Renyi diversity was computed with the R vegan package. CDR3 similarity networks were built from amino acid triplet string-kernel similarity, connecting CDR3s with pairwise similarity above 0.82. TCRdb reworked the public reads: Q25 trimming with fastp, MiXCR clone assembly, productive beta chains retained. Each entry is one CDR3 protein sequence, shown with its most common DNA and genes. The V and J calls shown here were made by TCRdb, not taken from the authors' results. This sample is represented by tens of thousands of distinct CDR3 sequences; around 8.4% of them were singletons. Clones ranked in the top ten supply about 16% of the sample.

The CDR3 sequence holds 15 residues, the cysteine and phenylalanine included. Only the CDR3 region is kept as DNA, spanning 45 bases read in frame from base 1. V loses 3 bases of germline sequence and J loses 9 bases, and the interval between the two ends is 15 bases. The research as a whole found: Ubiquitous expanded tumor TCRs showed up in blood more often at tumor resection than at routine follow-up. Confirming at a functional level the hypothesis that regional TCRs recognize regional mutations was considered to require additional single-cell paired TCR alpha and beta sequencing.

The receptor chain draws on TRBV12-3 or TRBV12-4 and TRBJ1-6, and TRBD1 may be the D gene, going by 5 matching bases. The TCR comes from a female donor with early-stage non-small cell lung cancer. The starting material was PBMCs, obtained at surgery. The CDR3 loop reads CASSFSRAGGSPLHF. The sequenced DNA: TGTGCCAGCAGTTTTAGCAGGGCGGGGGGTTCACCCCTCCACTTT.